The 10 T cell receptor beta chains below come from one sample, sequenced in a study of T cells after posttransplantation cyclophosphamide. Clones were read by immunoSEQ multiplex PCR, and TCRdb kept only the in-frame ones, dropping some. The profile shows about 28,000 clones, 75% to 90% of them singletons. The sequencing input was PBMCs. The source is a man aged 45-65 years.

The chain couples TRBV5-4 to TRBJ2-5; perhaps TRBD2 as D (6 bases). The V end was cut by 0 bases, the J end by 9 bases, with 15 bases between. The CDR3 contains 14 residues. CDR1 is SGHNT and CDR2 is YYREEE in the germline V gene (reference sequence). The CDR3 DNA reads as TGTGCCAGCAGCTTGGCCGGGAGAGGCGGGGCCCAGTACTTC. Translation gives CASSLAGRGGAQYF.

The chain recombines TRBV18 with TRBJ2-1; TRBD2 might be the D (5 bases). The V end lost 11 bases, the J end lost 6 bases, and 17 bases lay between the germline ends. This CDR3 is 13 amino acids long. Germline loops: CDR1 KGHSH, CDR2 LQKENI. CDR3 residues: CAAGGVRGNEQFF. CDR3 nucleotides: TGTGCCGCCGGAGGCGTCCGGGGCAATGAGCAGTTCTTC.

V and J are TRBV19 and TRBJ1-1, with D maybe TRBD1 (6 bases). Germline lookup yields CDR1 LNHDA and CDR2 SQIVND (reference sequence). The length of the CDR3 is 13 residues. V lost 7 bases and J 3 bases, leaving 12 bases between the germline ends. CDR3 residues: CASTEGQYTEAFF. CDR3 nucleotides: TGTGCCAGTACAGAAGGACAGTACACTGAAGCTTTCTTT.

CDR3 region: CATSRYRVEQPQHF. CDR3 in DNA: TGTGCCACCAGCCGATACAGGGTCGAACAGCCCCAGCATTTT. The chain employs TRBV15 and TRBJ1-5; tentatively, D is TRBD1 (6 bases). V lost 5 bases, J lost 7 bases, and 15 bases lay in between. In germline, CDR1 is LNHNV, CDR2 YYDKDF (reference sequence). The CDR3 is made up of 14 amino acids.

The table lists this clone with a count of one. The chain recombines TRBV5-1 with TRBJ1-1, with D unresolved. The V gene lost 5 bases and the J gene lost 1 base, with 12 bases spanning the gap. The CDR3 is 14 amino acids. Germline loops: CDR1 SGHRS, CDR2 YFSETQ. Here the CDR3 reads CASRRGPENTEAFF. CDR3 sequence (DNA): TGCGCCAGCAGGCGCGGGCCGGAGAACACTGAAGCTTTCTTT. The variable domain in full, with the rest retrieved from reference TRBV5-1 and TRBJ1-1, is KAGVTQTPRYLIKTRGQQVTLSCSPISGHRSVSWYQQTPGQGLQFLFEYFSETQRNKGNFPGRFSGRQFSNSRSEMNVSTLELGDSALYLCASRRGPENTEAFFGQGTRLTVV.

The chain couples TRBV7-3 to TRBJ1-2, with D possibly being TRBD1 (5 bases). CDR3 size: 14 residues. CDR1 and CDR2 from the germline V gene are SGHTA and FQGTGA. V gave up 5 bases and J gave up 2 bases, with 12 bases separating them. The CDR3 loop is CASSPSAGNYGYTF. As DNA, the CDR3 is TGTGCCAGCAGCCCGTCGGCAGGGAACTATGGCTACACCTTC.

The V call is TRBV7-2, the J call TRBJ1-3; D call uncertain. CDR1 is SGHTA, CDR2 FQGNSA, per germline. Trimming took off 5 bases at V and 0 bases at J, with 8 bases between the two ends. The CDR3 is 14 amino acids. This chain's CDR3 is CASSLGSSGNTIYF. CDR3 nucleotides: TGTGCCAGCAGCCTAGGTAGCTCTGGAAACACCATATATTTT.

The chain is built from TRBV5-1 and TRBJ2-1; TRBD2 aligns across 10 bases. The CDR3 consists of 16 residues. Germline lookup yields CDR1 SGHRS and CDR2 YFSETQ. The junction had 4 bases not matched to a gene; V was cut back by 4 bases and J by 0 bases. As DNA, the CDR3 is TGCGCCAGCAGCCCCCCTAGCGGGAGCTCCTACAATGAGCAGTTCTTC. Encoded protein: CASSPPSGSSYNEQFF.

The chain recombines TRBV7-8 with TRBJ2-1; no firm D call. Per the germline V gene, CDR1 is SGHVS and CDR2 is FQNEAQ. V shed 2 bases and J shed 0 bases, with 5 bases lying between them. The CDR3 is made up of 14 amino acids. The CDR3 protein is CASSLRFSYNEQFF. In nucleotides, the CDR3 is TGTGCCAGCAGCTTACGGTTCTCCTACAATGAGCAGTTCTTC. The entire variable domain, with the rest obtained from reference TRBV7-8 and TRBJ2-1, is as follows: GAGVSQSPRYKVAKRGQDVALRCDPISGHVSLFWYQQALGQGPEFLTYFQNEAQLDKSGLPSDRFFAERPEGSVSTLKIQRTQQEDSAVYLCASSLRFSYNEQFFGPGTRLTVL.

The genes are TRBV27 and TRBJ1-1; D is ambiguous. The CDR3 has 14 residues. Trimming took 3 bases from V and 1 from J, leaving 9 bases between them. Germline V CDR1 and CDR2: MNHEY, SMNVEV (reference sequence). CDR3 sequence reads: CASSFGRGNTEAFF. The CDR3 DNA follows: TGTGCCAGCAGTTTCGGTCGTGGGAACACTGAAGCTTTCTTT.